A selection of T cell receptor beta chains follows, all from one sample in a study of cytomegalovirus exposure and HLA in healthy donors. Sequenced by immunoSEQ multiplex PCR; TCRdb stores in-frame clones only, minus some. Of 150,000 or so clones in the sample, over 70% were seen once. Sequencing used PBMCs. The source of these receptors is a man aged 50 to 59 in good health and CMV-seropositive. Each CDR3 is given without its conserved first and last residue.

v_call cdr3_aa
TRBV5-1 ASSGGGLARVDEQF
TRBV21-1 ASSRDYSYLNTEAF
TRBV6-1 ASTIRTPSNQPQH
TRBV19 ASSIMASGGEQY
TRBV6-5 ASSYGGDTDTQY
TRBV30 AWSVGGRGNR
TRBV30 AWSVLGTTYGYT
TRBV28 ASSHTPGGVTYSNQPQH
TRBV19 ASSKLAGDTDTQY
TRBV7-2 ASSRSGTGNSPLH
TRBV6-6 ASSYSFGGEQF
TRBV7-9 ASSLPRETGELF
TRBV5-4 ASSLDGDYGYT
TRBV9 ASSVEAGGNTGELF
TRBV14 ASSHGRAGRTDTQY
TRBV11-2 ASSHRDRPTNEKLF
TRBV4-3 ASSLGTSGSTYNEQF
TRBV10-3 AISESAGTGVYEQY
TRBV18 ASSEGTGDLYEQY
TRBV28 ASTQGGTYEQY
TRBV19 ASSIVAGTRDSYNEQF
TRBV5-1 ASSLDRGGSEQY
TRBV6-6 ASSARSTQY
TRBV29-1 SVEFPGGGYT
TRBV7-2 ASSLEFSRQPQH
TRBV29-1 SVGGGPGRNTEAF